A single sample is the source of the 31 T cell receptor beta chains below, sequenced in a study of cytomegalovirus exposure and HLA in healthy donors. Both 60 Vbeta primers and 13 Jbeta primers went into the PCR. TCRdb's copy holds only in-frame clones and misses some; the assay was immunoSEQ multiplex PCR. The data contain around 150,000 clones, 79% of them seen just once; the ten biggest clones take up 6.3%. Input material: PBMCs. These receptors all come from a man aged 45-65 years in good health and CMV-seropositive.

The genes are TRBV2 and TRBJ1-2; 10 bases align to TRBD1. Looked up from germline, CDR1 is SNHLY and CDR2 is FYNNEI. V lost 2 bases, J lost 6 bases, and 6 bases stayed unmatched. This CDR3 region has 15 residues. The DNA of the CDR3 is TGTGCCAGCAGTGAAAAAGACAGGGGGCGGAATGGCTACACCTTC. Its protein is CASSEKDRGRNGYTF.

This clone came up once. The chain joins TRBV12-5 to TRBJ2-5; the D is unclear. The tail of the sequence fits TRBJ2-7 better, so the J call may be wrong. Germline CDR1 reads LGHNT; CDR2 reads FRNRAP. This CDR3 has 12 residues. CDR3 region: CASGLDRYEQYF. DNA for the CDR3: TGTGCTAGTGGTCTGGACCGCTACGAGCAGTACTTC.

The chain employs TRBV21-1 and TRBJ2-7; the table's D call, TRBD1, was not checked against the DNA. TRBV21-1 is an annotated pseudogene. This CDR3 region has 12 residues. The CDR3 nucleotides are TGTGCCCCTTGGACAGGCTACTACGAGCAGTACTTC. It yields the protein CAPWTGYYEQYF.

This clone was seen only a few times. The chain uses TRBV28 and TRBJ2-7, with TRBD2 matching 8 bases. The J segment lost 2 bases and the V segment lost 7 bases, leaving 7 bases of the junction unmatched. The germline V gene has CDR1 MDHEN and CDR2 SYDVKM. This CDR3 region has 14 residues. The CDR3 loop is CASIGSGAAYEQYF. The CDR3 DNA reads as TGTGCCAGCATAGGTAGCGGGGCGGCCTACGAGCAGTACTTC.

The chain uses TRBV11-2 and TRBJ2-1, with TRBD2 identical over 8 bases. After removal of 4 bases from V and 8 bases from J, the junction contained 13 bases not matched to a gene. This CDR3 region has 16 residues. CDR1 SGHAT and CDR2 FQNNGV come from the germline V gene. The CDR3 protein is CASSSSLLAGMYEQFF. The CDR3 DNA reads as TGTGCCAGCAGCTCTAGCTTGCTAGCGGGCATGTATGAGCAGTTCTTC.

This sequence joins TRBV7-2 and TRBJ1-3; D is possibly TRBD1 (6 bases). Germline V lookup: CDR1 SGHTA, CDR2 FQGNSA. CDR3 length: 16 amino acids. Trimming pared 3 bases from V and 0 bases from J, leaving 12 bases between. The CDR3 here is CASSLGTRYSGNTIYF. In nucleotides, the CDR3 is TGTGCCAGCAGCTTGGGGACACGTTACTCTGGAAACACCATATATTTT.

This chain joins TRBV27 and TRBJ1-6; D is undetermined. V was trimmed by 3 bases and J by 2 bases, leaving 11 bases between them. The CDR3 is 16 residues long. Germline V gives CDR1 MNHEY, CDR2 SMNVEV (reference sequence). CDR3: CASSLEPLPYNSPLHF. In nucleotides, the CDR3 is TGTGCCAGCAGTTTGGAGCCTCTCCCCTATAATTCACCCCTCCACTTT.

The gene calls are TRBV11-2 and TRBJ2-1; 8 bases map to TRBD2. V was pared by 5 bases and J by 10 bases, with 10 bases of the junction left unmatched. This CDR3 comprises 14 residues. In germline, CDR1 is SGHAT, CDR2 FQNNGV. The CDR3, as DNA: TGTGCCAGCAGCCGGGGGACTAGTGCTCGCGAGCAGTTCTTC. Residues: CASSRGTSAREQFF.

This clone was detected a few times. The V gene is TRBV6-1, the J gene TRBJ2-3; TRBD1 matches 9 bases. The CDR3 is 14 amino acids. J was trimmed by 4 bases and V by 7 bases; bases with no gene match: 6. Germline-derived CDR1 and CDR2 are MNHNS and SASEGT. The CDR3 is CASIHRGLADTQYF. The CDR3 DNA sequence: TGTGCCAGCATACACAGGGGGCTTGCAGATACGCAGTATTTT.

The chain recombines TRBV5-6 with TRBJ2-1; weak D call: TRBD2 (6 bases). This CDR3 region has 13 residues. CDR1 and CDR2 (germline): SGHDT, YYEEEE. Trimming shortened V by 6 bases and J by 3 bases, and 10 bases separated the two germline ends. The CDR3 coding sequence is TGTGCCAGCACCCGGACTATCTACAATGAGCAGTTCTTC. This codes for CASTRTIYNEQFF.

This clone has just one count. V is TRBV25-1 and J is TRBJ2-5, with unresolved D. The J call may be faulty, since TRBJ2-7 better matches the DNA end. The CDR3 runs 10 residues. Germline values: CDR1 MGHDK, CDR2 SYGVNS. The CDR3 loop is CASSLYEQYF. CDR3 nucleotides: TGTGCCAGCAGCCTCTACGAGCAGTACTTC.

This rearrangement joins TRBV25-1 to TRBJ1-4; D call uncertain. The CDR3 extends over 15 amino acids. Trimming removed 6 bases at V and 3 bases at J, with 14 bases between. The germline V gene has CDR1 MGHDK and CDR2 SYGVNS. The CDR3 spells CASSPKGVANEKLFF. Here the CDR3 DNA reads TGTGCCAGCAGCCCTAAGGGAGTGGCTAATGAAAAACTGTTTTTT.

The rearrangement uses TRBV9 and TRBJ2-4, with TRBD2 matching over 10 bases. Trimming took 0 bases from V and 9 from J; bases not matched to a gene: 9. The germline CDR1 and CDR2 sequences are SGDLS and YYNGEE. The CDR3 contains 16 residues. CDR3 DNA sequence: TGTGCCAGCAGCGTAGGCCTAGCGGGAGACATAGGCATTCAGTACTTC. This translates into CASSVGLAGDIGIQYF.

This chain uses TRBV5-6 with TRBJ2-7; 11 bases are a match to TRBD2. The CDR3 is 15 amino acids. Unmatched junction bases numbered 10, after V lost 4 bases and J lost 7 bases. Per germline, CDR1 SGHDT and CDR2 YYEEEE. The CDR3 coding sequence is TGTGCCAGCAGCGGACCACTAGCGGGAGTGGGGGAGCAGTACTTC. Amino acid sequence: CASSGPLAGVGEQYF.

The gene calls are TRBV4-1 and TRBJ1-2; D possibly corresponds to TRBD1 (6 bases). Germline V gene data show CDR1 as MGHRA and CDR2 as YSYEKL. Trimming stripped 2 bases from V and 6 bases from J, with 16 bases between. The CDR3 spans 15 residues. In DNA form, the CDR3 reads TGCGCCAGCAGCCAAAACTCGCTCTCAGGGGATGGCTACACCTTC. Residues: CASSQNSLSGDGYTF.

The chain joins TRBV5-8 to TRBJ2-3, with a weak D call TRBD2 (5 bases). Germline CDR1 reads SGHTS; CDR2 reads YDEGEE. The CDR3 consists of 12 residues. Trimming removed 6 bases at V and 4 bases at J, with 9 bases between. CDR3 sequence: CASIQDSDTQYF. The CDR3 coding sequence is TGTGCCAGCATCCAGGACTCAGATACGCAGTATTTT.

The rearrangement joins TRBV11-2 to TRBJ2-6; D is possibly TRBD1 (5 bases). Deletions cut 5 bases from V and 0 bases from J, with 11 bases between. Germline V gives CDR1 SGHAT, CDR2 FQNNGV. This CDR3 is 16 amino acids long. This CDR3 is CASSKGAHSGANVLTF. The CDR3 coding sequence is TGTGCCAGCAGCAAAGGGGCCCACTCTGGGGCCAACGTCCTGACTTTC.

The sample holds one count of this clone. This sequence joins TRBV9 and TRBJ2-2; D ambiguous. This CDR3 spans 13 amino acids. CDR1 and CDR2 (germline): SGDLS, YYNGEE. With 7 bases removed from V and 7 bases from J, the gap between germline ends came to 14 bases. The CDR3: CASSRRRDGELFF. The CDR3 nucleotides read TGTGCCAGCTCACGAAGAAGAGACGGGGAGCTGTTTTTT.

This chain uses TRBV10-3 with TRBJ1-4; 8 bases align to TRBD1. This CDR3 has 15 residues. J was trimmed by 9 bases and V by 3 bases; bases with no gene match: 9. Germline CDR1 is ENHRY and CDR2 is SYGVKD. The CDR3 is CAISDGAGGEQKLFF. The CDR3, as DNA: TGTGCCATCAGTGACGGGGCAGGGGGCGAACAAAAACTGTTTTTT.

This clone has just one count. The gene calls are TRBV6-1 and TRBJ1-5, with D perhaps TRBD1 (6 bases). Deletions cut 4 bases from V and 2 bases from J, with 12 bases between. The CDR3 covers 15 residues. The germline V gene encodes CDR1 MNHNS and CDR2 SASEGT. The CDR3 DNA sequence: TGTGCCAGCAGTGGAGGGACACCCGGCAATCAGCCCCAGCATTTT. The encoded protein is CASSGGTPGNQPQHF.

J is TRBJ1-1 and V is TRBV6-5, with 10 bases identical to TRBD1. The CDR3 contains 16 residues. Trimming cost V 2 bases and J 2 bases; bases outside gene matches: 5. Germline CDR1 reads MNHEY; CDR2 reads SVGAGI. Here the CDR3 DNA reads TGTGCCAGCAGTTACGACAGGGGGCGAGGAAACACTGAAGCTTTCTTT. It translates to CASSYDRGRGNTEAFF.

The genes are TRBV19 and TRBJ2-7; D call uncertain. This CDR3 region has 14 residues. In germline, CDR1 is LNHDA, CDR2 SQIVND (reference sequence). V gave up 3 bases and J gave up 1 base, with 10 bases separating them. DNA of the CDR3: TGTGCCAGTAGTATCTTGGCGGATTCCTACGAGCAGTACTTC. It specifies CASSILADSYEQYF.

V and J are TRBV28 and TRBJ2-4, with 9 bases fitting TRBD1. Germline V lookup: CDR1 MDHEN, CDR2 SYDVKM. The CDR3 totals 17 residues. J lost 2 bases, V lost 6 bases, and 11 bases had no gene match. The CDR3 sequence: CASRPPGQGFSKNIQYF. In nucleotides, the CDR3 is TGTGCCAGCAGGCCGCCGGGACAGGGTTTTTCCAAAAACATTCAGTACTTC.

CDR3 DNA: TGTGCCAGCAGTAACCGGGACAGGGGGAATGGCTACACCTTC. Its translation is CASSNRDRGNGYTF. The chain carries TRBV6-1 and TRBJ1-2; 11 bases are shared with TRBD1. V was pared by 5 bases and J by 6 bases, with 5 bases of the junction left unmatched. This CDR3 is built from 14 residues. Germline values: CDR1 MNHNS, CDR2 SASEGT.

The rearrangement joins TRBV10-3 to TRBJ2-7, with D maybe TRBD2 (6 bases). Per the germline V gene, CDR1 is ENHRY and CDR2 is SYGVKD. The CDR3 covers 16 residues. Trimming took 2 bases from V and 6 from J, leaving 20 bases between them. As DNA, the CDR3 is TGTGCCATCAGTGAGCCCGTAGCTGGAGGGCCGGTCGAGCAGTACTTC. Its protein is CAISEPVAGGPVEQYF.

A word on this clone: The same CDR3 arises from other DNA sequences in this sample as well. The V call is TRBV5-4, the J call TRBJ1-5; D ambiguous. The CDR3 has 15 amino acids. The V end was cut by 2 bases, the J end by 4 bases, with 13 bases between. Per germline, CDR1 SGHNT and CDR2 YYREEE (reference sequence). Written as DNA, the CDR3 is TGTGCCAGCAGCTTCAATGCGCAAATTAATCAGCCCCAGCATTTT. Encoded protein: CASSFNAQINQPQHF.

The chain uses TRBV6-1 and TRBJ2-7; 8 nucleotides line up with TRBD1. The CDR3 is made up of 15 amino acids. V lost 11 bases and J lost 1; bases outside the gene matches: 13. The germline V gene has CDR1 MNHNS and CDR2 SASEGT. The CDR3, as DNA: TGTGCCGCGAGGGGGACAGGATATAGATCCTACGAGCAGTACTTC. Translating it yields CAARGTGYRSYEQYF.

Note on this clone: The junction departs from germline at one end; a sequencing error may be responsible. The CDR3 DNA sequence: TGTGCCAGCAGCTTGGTGCTAGCGGGAACTGAGACCCAGTACTTC. Translated, it gives CASSLVLAGTETQYF. The genes are TRBV5-3 and TRBJ2-5; 9 nucleotides align to TRBD2. TRBV5-3 carries the ORF label, with uncertain function. The CDR3 is 15 residues long.

The rearrangement uses TRBV9 and TRBJ2-3; D is ambiguous. V was clipped by 5 bases and J by 6 bases, with 16 bases between them. The CDR3 length is 14 residues. Germline V gene sequence: CDR1 SGDLS, CDR2 YYNGEE. CDR3: CASSPRLYSDTQYF. The CDR3 bases are TGTGCCAGCAGTCCGCGGCTTTATAGTGATACGCAGTATTTT.

This clone occurred a few times. The rearrangement links TRBV6-1 to TRBJ1-6, with TRBD1 matching 11 bases. The CDR3 covers 14 residues. The germline V gene has CDR1 MNHNS and CDR2 SASEGT. Unmatched junction bases numbered 5, after V lost 6 bases and J lost 10 bases. DNA of the CDR3: TGTGCCAGCAGGACAGGGACAGGGGGATCACCCCTCCACTTT. Its translation: CASRTGTGGSPLHF.

The CDR3 spells CASSTPATNEKLFF. The CDR3 nucleotides are TGTGCCAGCAGCACCCCGGCAACTAATGAAAAACTGTTTTTT. The chain couples TRBV28 to TRBJ1-4; D is ambiguous. This CDR3 is 14 amino acids long. Per the germline V gene, CDR1 is MDHEN and CDR2 is SYDVKM. The V end lost 6 bases, the J end lost 0 bases, and 8 bases lay between the germline ends.